The T cell receptor beta chain described here comes from a study of human T cells and chemical hapten exposure (dated by TCRdb to the early 2020s). Broadly, across the study: For sensitization, 2% DPC in acetone was applied to a roughly 2 cm by roughly 2 cm area of upper inner arm skin. Throughout the study period of roughly 24 weeks, patients also received therapeutic DPC doses to the scalp every week. Patch testing on the upper back used Finn chambers containing 0.01% DPC, with scoring done after 6 days according to International Contact Dermatitis Research Group standards. Most of the patients in the cohort were female, and the cohort covered alopecia areata with under or over 50% scalp involvement, alopecia totalis and alopecia universalis. Libraries were pooled for sequencing, and per-sample TCR yields varied mainly because of small differences in library volumes within the pool. This study followed changes in the peripheral blood TCR repertoire in vivo during primary and secondary sensitization of alopecia patients to the hapten diphenylcyclopropenone (DPC). Blood samples were taken from patients before sensitization (week 0) and then at 2, 6 and about 24 weeks after DPC sensitization. Blood for TCR sequencing was provided by twenty-nine alopecia patients at one to four time points (pre-sensitization, 2, 6 and 24 weeks). General study outcomes and caveats: After repeated subsampling, changes were observed in the strength of the expansion versus patch-test correlation and in the threshold at which the correlation became significant. All patients had alopecia, a presumed autoimmune disease, so their immune response might differ from that of healthy individuals. DPC sensitization did not change how many TCRs were above 1 in 1000 frequency, and no evidence was found of alterations in global repertoire structure. A positive correlation was found between the number of PT1 expanded TCRs and patch test score, with significance reached at thresholds 8, 16 and 32 but not 4. Expanded TCRs formed significantly more large CDR3 similarity clusters than pre-sensitization or healthy control sets, consistent with antigen-driven responses.

The sample's time point label, decoded: patch test 1, 2 weeks after DPC sensitization. The sample's treatment or condition label, in plain terms: therapeutic diphenylcyclopropenone sensitization with weekly scalp DPC. At every patch-test visit, the blood draw took place before the patch test was put on. Patients were considered eligible if aged 18 to 70, diagnosed with alopecia and deemed suitable for DPC therapy, and patients were excluded if pregnant. Total RNA was extracted from unfractionated whole blood collected in Tempus Blood RNA tubes. The table lists this clonotype with many counts. This clone's antigen is unknown. No clone much larger than this one lies a single base away; base qualities are absent. Libraries were constructed by RACE. Sequencing instrument: NextSeq 500. Library preparation attached unique molecular identifiers to individual cDNA molecules for quantitative, reproducible TCR counting. Each blood RNA sample was used to sequence both TCR alpha and TCR beta chains. For the original study's pipeline: A median of roughly 98,000 TCRs per sample was observed, with a range of about 20,000 to 750,000. V, J and CDR3 annotation of the TCR reads was performed with the Decombinator software suite. For the PS versus PT1 abundance plots, all samples were subsampled to the same number of TCRs (28,000). TCRs were defined as expanded if absent before sensitization and observed at least eight times at the 2-week time point. TCRdb reprocessing: public reads trimmed at Q25 with fastp, clones called with MiXCR, in-frame beta chains kept. Identical CDR3 proteins give one entry, which carries the most common genes and DNA. It is TCRdb's table, rather than the study itself, that gives the V and J calls and clone size. The sample data list around 190,000 distinct CDR3 sequences, and about a fifth of these were observed just once. About 6.7% of the sample belongs to the ten largest clones.

The germline V gene encodes CDR1 SQVTM and CDR2 ANQGSEA. Counted from cysteine to phenylalanine, this CDR3 has 14 amino acids. Only the CDR3 region is kept as DNA, spanning 42 bases read in frame from base 1. V gives up 1 base and J gives up 4 bases, and the segment between their germline ends measures 13 bases. Sample: whole blood, taken in connection with sensitization to the hapten diphenylcyclopropenone (DPC). The sequence derives from a woman aged 50 to 65 with alopecia areata. Some clones in this sample may be carry-over from other donors' samples. The chain is assembled from TRBV29-1 and TRBJ2-5; TRBD1 is perhaps the D gene, given 5 matching bases. The CDR3 region has the sequence CSVEVRQRLETQYF. The nucleotide sequence is given as TGCAGCGTTGAAGTGAGACAGCGCCTAGAGACCCAGTACTTC.